A single sample is the source of the 27 T cell receptor beta chains below, sequenced in a study of tumor and adjacent non-tumor tissue in lung cancer. No cell sorting was done before RNA was extracted from the tissue. The normal lung tissue was taken more than 3 cm from the tumor edge. A modified ARM-PCR protocol with three rounds of nested PCR amplified TCRbeta. TCRdb re-analysed the multiplex PCR reads in MiXCR, keeping a single row per CDR3 protein. Here the sample spans roughly 49,000 distinct CDR3 sequences, around two thirds being singletons. The specimen sequenced was distant non-tumor lung tissue. These receptors all stem from a woman aged 55-75 years with non-small cell lung cancer.

CDR3 sequence: CASSLSGSPHKQYF. CDR3 sequence (DNA): TGCGCCAGCAGCTTGAGCGGCAGTCCTCACAAGCAGTACTTC. The rearrangement uses TRBV5-1 and TRBJ2-7, with a tentative D call TRBD2 (5 bases). V gave up 1 base and J gave up 8 bases, with 16 bases separating them. This CDR3 region has 14 residues. From germline, CDR1 is SGHRS and CDR2 YFSETQ.

This clonotype was picked up many times. The chain recombines TRBV20-1 with TRBJ2-2; TRBD2 matches at 10 bases. CDR3 length: 15 amino acids. Germline lookup yields CDR1 DFQATT and CDR2 SNEGSKA (reference sequence). The trim removed 6 bases at V and 8 bases at J, leaving 12 bases unmatched. Here the CDR3 DNA reads TGCAGTGCAAGGCAGCTAGCGGGAGTCCTAGGGGAGCTGTTTTTT. As protein: CSARQLAGVLGELFF.

V is TRBV5-1 and J is TRBJ1-1; no definite D call. The germline gives CDR1 SGHRS, CDR2 YFSETQ. V lost 0 bases and J 5 bases, leaving 11 bases between the germline ends. CDR3 length: 14 amino acids. The CDR3 DNA sequence: TGCGCCAGCAGCTTGGCCAAGCGTAGGACTGAAGCTTTCTTT. This sequence encodes CASSLAKRRTEAFF.

Details on this clonotype: A much larger clone differs from this one at a single base, so this may be a read error. This chain connects TRBV28 to TRBJ2-6; no firm D call. There are 14 residues in the CDR3. Per germline, CDR1 MDHEN and CDR2 SYDVKM. Here the CDR3 reads CARSSGTGANVLTF. CDR3 DNA sequence: TGTGCCAGGAGTTCTGGAACTGGGGCCAACGTCCTGACTTTC.

The V and J genes are TRBV9 and TRBJ2-1; D is unresolved. Deletions cut 8 bases from V and 3 bases from J, with 12 bases between. There are 13 residues in the CDR3. The V gene's germline CDR1 is SGDLS and CDR2 YYNGEE. CDR3 in DNA: TGTGCCAGTTCTAGTTACGGCTACAATGAGCAGTTCTTC. It codes for CASSSYGYNEQFF.

The gene calls are TRBV6-2 or TRBV6-3 and TRBJ2-6; 8 nucleotides agree with TRBD1. Germline V gene sequence: CDR1 MNHEY, CDR2 SVGEGT. The CDR3 is 17 residues long. V trimming: 10 bases; J trimming: 0 bases; junction bases outside the gene matches: 11. This CDR3 is CATVPGTGLSGANVLTF. The CDR3 nucleotides are TGTGCCACCGTCCCCGGGACAGGTCTCTCTGGGGCCAACGTCCTGACTTTC.

Points on this clonotype: It may be a read error: a sequence one base away is much more abundant. The chain is built from TRBV20-1 and TRBJ1-5, with D possibly matching TRBD1 (6 bases). Germline-derived CDR1 and CDR2 are DFQATT and SNEGSKA (reference sequence). Trimming took 7 bases from V and 2 from J, leaving 18 bases between them. This CDR3 has 15 amino acids. Here the CDR3 reads CSGSGGALGNQPQHF. The CDR3 coding sequence is TGCAGTGGTAGCGGGGGGGCTTTGGGCAATCAGCCCCAGCATTTT.

Points on this clonotype: The junction differs from germline at one of its ends, possibly a read error. V is TRBV6-2 or TRBV6-3 and J is TRBJ1-2; D is uncertain. There are 13 residues in the CDR3. CDR1 and CDR2 from the germline V gene are MNHEY and SVGEGT. CDR3: CASRMANLYDYTF. The DNA of the CDR3 is TGTGCCAGCAGAATGGCAAACCTCTATGACTACACCTTC.

To note about this clonotype: The junction and the germline gene differ at one end; a read error may be behind it. The J gene is TRBJ2-1, the V gene TRBV11-2; a weak D match, TRBD2 (7 bases). This CDR3 has 15 amino acids. Germline assignment: CDR1 SGHAT and CDR2 FQNNGV. The CDR3 DNA sequence: TGTGCCAGTAGCTTAGCTAGTGGGGGGGCGGATAAGCAGTTCTTC. Amino acid sequence: CASSLASGGADKQFF.

This clonotype was seen only once. This rearrangement joins TRBV10-1 to TRBJ2-2; D uncertain. CDR3 size: 12 residues. Per germline, CDR1 WNHNN and CDR2 SYGVQD (reference sequence). With 9 bases removed from V and 6 bases from J, the gap between germline ends came to 11 bases. CDR3 sequence (DNA): TGCGCCAGTGATAGCATTGCCGGGGAGCTGTTTTTT. Encoded protein: CASDSIAGELFF.

This clonotype was counted at least ten times. CDR3 DNA sequence: TGTGCCAGCTCACCTATACCAGATACGCAGTATTTT. Encoded protein: CASSPIPDTQYF. The chain links TRBV18 to TRBJ2-3; no definite D call. This CDR3 region has 12 residues. V was trimmed by 3 bases and J by 4 bases, leaving 5 bases between them. CDR1 is KGHSH, CDR2 LQKENI, per germline.

This clonotype has only one observation. The conserved closing phenylalanine or tryptophan is absent in this CDR3, likely reflecting a read error. The rearrangement links TRBV6-2 or TRBV6-3 to TRBJ2-1; maybe TRBD2 (6 bases). Trimming pared 6 bases from V and 7 bases from J, leaving 13 bases between. CDR3 length equals 13 residues. Germline values: CDR1 MNHEY, CDR2 SVGEGT. CDR3 loop: CASREGGVNEQFL. DNA for the CDR3: TGTGCCAGCAGAGAGGGAGGAGTAAATGAGCAGTTCCTC.

The chain has TRBV6-1 and TRBJ1-1; D perhaps matches TRBD1 (5 bases). The CDR3 runs 14 residues. The V gene's germline CDR1 is MNHNS and CDR2 SASEGT. The CDR3, as DNA: TGTACCAACAGCTACGACAGCCCGAACACTGAAGCTTTCTTT. Translated, it gives CTNSYDSPNTEAFF.

The chain carries TRBV4-2 and TRBJ2-7; D gene uncertain. Germline CDR1 is LGHNA and CDR2 is YNFKEQ. CDR3 size: 12 residues. CDR3 bases: TGTGACAACAGCCAAAGCTCCCTAGAGCAGTACTTC. Translating it yields CDNSQSSLEQYF.

This clonotype was seen ten or more times. V and J are TRBV6-6 and TRBJ2-3, with TRBD1 matching over 7 bases. The CDR3 has 12 residues. Germline trimming cut 8 bases from V and 8 bases from J; bases unmatched to any gene: 7. Germline CDR1 MNHNY, CDR2 SVGAGI (reference sequence). CDR3 loop: CASAEGAGTQYF. The CDR3 DNA reads TGTGCCAGCGCTGAGGGGGCTGGTACGCAGTATTTT.

Concerning this clonotype: The junction does not match germline at one end; this may be a read error. This chain connects TRBV12-3 or TRBV12-4 to TRBJ2-1; possible D gene TRBD2, 5 bases. There are 14 residues in the CDR3. This CDR3 reads CTSTPFRGDNEEFF. DNA of the CDR3: TGTACCAGCACCCCTTTTCGGGGAGACAATGAGGAGTTCTTC.

As to this clonotype: The junction does not match germline at one end; this may be a read error. V and J are TRBV28 and TRBJ2-7; 10 bases are a match to TRBD1. Germline loops: CDR1 MDHEN, CDR2 SYDVKM. The CDR3 is 16 amino acids. CDR3 amino acids: CVSSSHRRQGADEKYF. The DNA for the CDR3 is TGTGTCAGCAGTTCCCACCGGCGACAGGGGGCGGACGAGAAGTACTTC.

With respect to this clonotype: At one end the junction does not follow the germline gene, possibly because of a read error. The rearrangement links TRBV12-3 or TRBV12-4 to TRBJ2-7; 9 bases agree with TRBD1. The CDR3 consists of 14 residues. In DNA form, the CDR3 reads TGTGCCAGCAGTATCACAGGGGGCTCCTACGACCAGTACTTC. It is translated as CASSITGGSYDQYF.

As concerns this clonotype: Since the CDR3 does not end with the conserved phenylalanine or tryptophan, this likely comes from a read error. The chain combines TRBV11-2 with TRBJ2-3; D is undetermined. Germline V gene sequence: CDR1 SGHAT, CDR2 FQNNGV. This CDR3 is 11 amino acids long. The CDR3 loop reads CANCTQDMQYS. The CDR3 nucleotides are TGTGCCAACTGCACGCAAGATATGCAGTATTCT.

For this clonotype: An end of the junction differs from the germline gene, which may be a read error. J is TRBJ2-4 and V is TRBV11-2; tentative D call: TRBD1 (6 bases). Germline V gene data show CDR1 as SGHAT and CDR2 as FQNNGV. The CDR3 totals 13 residues. The DNA for the CDR3 is TGTGCCAGCAGCGCAGGGGTGAAAAACATTCAGCACTTC. Translating gives CASSAGVKNIQHF.

The J gene is TRBJ1-5, the V gene TRBV6-2 or TRBV6-3; maybe TRBD1 (5 bases). CDR3 length equals 14 residues. The germline V and J ends were trimmed by 6 bases and 11 bases, with 20 bases remaining between them. Germline assignment: CDR1 MNHEY and CDR2 SVGEGT. In DNA, the CDR3 is TGTGCCAGCAGGGGTGGGGGAAGGGAGCAGTCCCAGCATTTT. Translated, it gives CASRGGGREQSQHF.

A note on this clonotype: The missing conserved phenylalanine or tryptophan at the end of this CDR3 makes a read error likely. V usage is TRBV5-4 and J usage is TRBJ1-6, with 9 positions matching TRBD1. V dropped 1 base and J dropped 13; count of bases not matched to a gene: 12. The CDR3 spans 16 residues. CDR1 SGHNT and CDR2 YYREEE come from the germline V gene (reference sequence). This CDR3 reads CASSLRDRVWVHPLHC. The CDR3, as DNA: TGTGCCAGCAGCTTGCGGGACAGGGTTTGGGTTCACCCCCTCCACTGT.

The chain recombines TRBV6-5 with TRBJ2-7; D uncertain. The CDR3 covers 13 residues. V lost 2 bases and J lost 5, with 10 bases in between. CDR1 and CDR2 from the germline V gene are MNHEY and SVGAGI. The CDR3 coding sequence is TGTGCCAGCAGTTACCGACGAGTCCACGAGCAGTACTTC. Residues: CASSYRRVHEQYF.

This rearrangement joins TRBV20-1 to TRBJ2-7; TRBD2 matches at 7 bases. Trimming cost V 6 bases and J 0 bases; bases outside gene matches: 8. Germline V gene data show CDR1 as DFQATT and CDR2 as SNEGSKA (reference sequence). This CDR3 spans 14 amino acids. In DNA form, the CDR3 reads TGCAGTGCGGCCGCGGGGGTGAGCTCCTACGAGCAGTACTTC. This gives the protein CSAAAGVSSYEQYF.

In its sample, this clonotype was seen many times. The chain combines TRBV4-1 with TRBJ2-5, with TRBD2 matching over 14 bases. J gave up 2 bases and V 4 bases, and 9 bases lay outside the gene matches. Germline V gives CDR1 MGHRA, CDR2 YSYEKL. CDR3 length equals 18 residues. This chain's CDR3 is CASSLRLAGGPGQETQYF. The CDR3 DNA reads as TGCGCCAGCAGCCTCCGACTAGCGGGAGGGCCTGGGCAAGAGACCCAGTACTTC.

Many counts were recorded for this clonotype. This chain uses TRBV20-1 with TRBJ2-3; D may correspond to TRBD1 or TRBD2 (6 bases each). The V gene lost 5 bases and the J gene lost 0 bases, with 12 bases spanning the gap. The CDR3 loop spans 14 amino acids. Per germline, CDR1 DFQATT and CDR2 SNEGSKA (reference sequence). The CDR3, as DNA: TGCAGTGCTCAAGTAGGGGGGAGCACAGATACGCAGTATTTT. This encodes CSAQVGGSTDTQYF.

This clonotype was picked up one time. The CDR3 DNA is TGTGCTAGTGCCACAGGAATAAATGGGATCATTGAAGCTTTCTTT. It encodes CASATGINGIIEAFF. The chain carries TRBV12-5 and TRBJ1-1; TRBD1 might be the D (5 bases). This CDR3 region has 15 residues. Trimming cost V 7 bases and J 7 bases, with 22 bases left between them. Germline values: CDR1 LGHNT, CDR2 FRNRAP.